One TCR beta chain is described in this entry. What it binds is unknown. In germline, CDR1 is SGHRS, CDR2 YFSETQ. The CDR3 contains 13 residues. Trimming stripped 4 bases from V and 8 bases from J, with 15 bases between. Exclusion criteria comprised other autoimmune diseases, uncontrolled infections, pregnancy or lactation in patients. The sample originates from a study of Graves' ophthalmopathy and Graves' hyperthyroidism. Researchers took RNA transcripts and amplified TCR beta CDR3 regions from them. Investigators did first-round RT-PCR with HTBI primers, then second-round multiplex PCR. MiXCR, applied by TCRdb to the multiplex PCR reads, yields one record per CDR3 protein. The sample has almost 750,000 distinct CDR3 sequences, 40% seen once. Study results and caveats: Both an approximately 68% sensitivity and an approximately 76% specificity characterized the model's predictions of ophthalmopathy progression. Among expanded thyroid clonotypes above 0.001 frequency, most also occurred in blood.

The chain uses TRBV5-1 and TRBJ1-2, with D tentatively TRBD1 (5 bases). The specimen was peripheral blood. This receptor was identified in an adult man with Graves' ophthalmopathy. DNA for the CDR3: TGCGCCAGCAGCATTCAGGGTGGGGAAGGCTACACCTTC. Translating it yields CASSIQGGEGYTF.